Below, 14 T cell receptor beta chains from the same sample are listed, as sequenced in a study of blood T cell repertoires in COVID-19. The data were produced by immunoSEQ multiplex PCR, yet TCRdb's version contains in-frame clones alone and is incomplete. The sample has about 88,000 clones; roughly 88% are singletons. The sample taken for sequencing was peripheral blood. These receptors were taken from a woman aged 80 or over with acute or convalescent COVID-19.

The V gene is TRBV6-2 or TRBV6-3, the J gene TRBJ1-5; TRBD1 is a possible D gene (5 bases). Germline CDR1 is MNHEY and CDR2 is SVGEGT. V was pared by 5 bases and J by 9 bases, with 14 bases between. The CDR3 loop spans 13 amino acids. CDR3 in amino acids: CASSPRTRRPQHF. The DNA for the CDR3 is TGTGCCAGCAGTCCCCGGACACGGCGGCCCCAGCATTTT.

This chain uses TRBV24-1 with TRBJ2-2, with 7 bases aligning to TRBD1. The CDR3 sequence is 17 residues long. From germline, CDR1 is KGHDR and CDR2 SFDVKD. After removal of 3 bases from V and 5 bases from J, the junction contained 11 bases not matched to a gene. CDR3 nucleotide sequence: TGTGCCACCAGTGATCTGCGGACAGGAGAGGGTACCGGGGAGCTGTTTTTT. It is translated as CATSDLRTGEGTGELFF.

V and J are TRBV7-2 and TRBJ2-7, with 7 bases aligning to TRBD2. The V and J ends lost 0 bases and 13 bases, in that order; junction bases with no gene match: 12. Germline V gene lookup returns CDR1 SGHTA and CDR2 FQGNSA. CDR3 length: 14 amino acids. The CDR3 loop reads CASSLAVGGGEEYF. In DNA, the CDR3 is TGTGCCAGCAGCTTAGCGGTTGGCGGGGGAGAGGAATACTTC. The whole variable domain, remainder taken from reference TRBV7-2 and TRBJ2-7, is GAGVSQSPSNKVTEKGKDVELRCDPISGHTALYWYRQSLGQGLEFLIYFQGNSAPDKSGLPSDRFSAERTGGSVSTLTIQRTQQEDSAVYLCASSLAVGGGEEYFGPGTRLTVT.

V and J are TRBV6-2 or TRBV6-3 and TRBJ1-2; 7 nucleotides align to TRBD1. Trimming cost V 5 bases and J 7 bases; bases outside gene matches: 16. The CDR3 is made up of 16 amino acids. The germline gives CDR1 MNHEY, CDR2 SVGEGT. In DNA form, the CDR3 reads TGTGCCAGCAGTGGAAGACAGGGACCTTTCCAGTTTGGCTACACCTTC. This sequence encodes CASSGRQGPFQFGYTF.

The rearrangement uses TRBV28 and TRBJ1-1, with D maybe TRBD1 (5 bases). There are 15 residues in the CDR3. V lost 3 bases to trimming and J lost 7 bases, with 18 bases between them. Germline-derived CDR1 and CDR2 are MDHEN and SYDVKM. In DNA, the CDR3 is TGTGCCAGCAGTTTCCCCACCCGACAGTCTATTGAAGCTTTCTTT. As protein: CASSFPTRQSIEAFF.

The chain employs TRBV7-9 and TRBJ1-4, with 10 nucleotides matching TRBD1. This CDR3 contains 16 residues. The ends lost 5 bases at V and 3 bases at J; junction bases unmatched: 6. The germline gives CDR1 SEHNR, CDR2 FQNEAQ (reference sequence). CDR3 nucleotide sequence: TGTGCCAGCAGCCTGGGGACAGGGGTGGCTAATGAAAAACTGTTTTTT. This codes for CASSLGTGVANEKLFF.

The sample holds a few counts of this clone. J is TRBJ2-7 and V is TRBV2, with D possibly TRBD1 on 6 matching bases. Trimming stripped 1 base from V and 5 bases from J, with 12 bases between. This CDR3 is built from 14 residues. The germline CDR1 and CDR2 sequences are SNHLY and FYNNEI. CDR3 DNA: TGTGCCAGCAGTGAAGGAACAGGGAGCGACGAGCAGTACTTC. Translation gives CASSEGTGSDEQYF.

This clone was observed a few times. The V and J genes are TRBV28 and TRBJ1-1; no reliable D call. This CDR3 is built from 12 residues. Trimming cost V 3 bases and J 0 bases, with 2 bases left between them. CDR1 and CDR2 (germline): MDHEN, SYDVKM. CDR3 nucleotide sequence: TGTGCCAGCAGTTTCATGAACACTGAAGCTTTCTTT. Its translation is CASSFMNTEAFF.

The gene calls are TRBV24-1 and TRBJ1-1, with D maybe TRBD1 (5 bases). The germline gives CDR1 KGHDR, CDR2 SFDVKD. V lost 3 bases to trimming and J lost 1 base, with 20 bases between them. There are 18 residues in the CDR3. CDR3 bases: TGTGCCACCAGTGATATCCCGGACAAGGGGCGGTGGAACACTGAAGCTTTCTTT. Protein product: CATSDIPDKGRWNTEAFF.

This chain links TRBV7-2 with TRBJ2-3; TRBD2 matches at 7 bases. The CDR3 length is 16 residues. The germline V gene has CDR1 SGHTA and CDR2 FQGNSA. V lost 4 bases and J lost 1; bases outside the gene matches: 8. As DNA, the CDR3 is TGTGCCAGCAGCTCCAGACTAGCCTGGGGCACAGATACGCAGTATTTT. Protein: CASSSRLAWGTDTQYF.

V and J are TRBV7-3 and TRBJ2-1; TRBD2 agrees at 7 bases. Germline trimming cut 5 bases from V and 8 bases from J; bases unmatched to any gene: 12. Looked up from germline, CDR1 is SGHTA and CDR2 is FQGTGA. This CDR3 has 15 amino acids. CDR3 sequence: CASSRGLVPLDEQFF. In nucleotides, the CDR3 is TGTGCCAGCAGCCGCGGACTAGTTCCGTTGGATGAGCAGTTCTTC.

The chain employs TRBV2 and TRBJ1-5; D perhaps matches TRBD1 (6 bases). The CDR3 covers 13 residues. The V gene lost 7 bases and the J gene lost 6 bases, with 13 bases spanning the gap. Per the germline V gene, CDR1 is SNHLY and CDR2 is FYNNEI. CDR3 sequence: CASTGQLVQPQHF. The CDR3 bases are TGTGCCAGCACCGGACAGTTAGTTCAGCCCCAGCATTTT.

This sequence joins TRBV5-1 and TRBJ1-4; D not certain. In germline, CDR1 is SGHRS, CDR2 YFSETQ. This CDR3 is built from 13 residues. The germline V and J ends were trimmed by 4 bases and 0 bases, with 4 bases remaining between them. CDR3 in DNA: TGCGCCAGCAGCGAGGCAACTAATGAAAAACTGTTTTTT. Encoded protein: CASSEATNEKLFF.

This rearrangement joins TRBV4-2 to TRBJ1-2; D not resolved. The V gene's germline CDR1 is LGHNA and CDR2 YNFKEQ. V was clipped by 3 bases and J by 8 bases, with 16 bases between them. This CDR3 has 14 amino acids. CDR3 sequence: CASSHEHTAGGYTF. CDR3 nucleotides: TGTGCCAGCAGCCATGAACACACCGCGGGGGGCTACACCTTC.